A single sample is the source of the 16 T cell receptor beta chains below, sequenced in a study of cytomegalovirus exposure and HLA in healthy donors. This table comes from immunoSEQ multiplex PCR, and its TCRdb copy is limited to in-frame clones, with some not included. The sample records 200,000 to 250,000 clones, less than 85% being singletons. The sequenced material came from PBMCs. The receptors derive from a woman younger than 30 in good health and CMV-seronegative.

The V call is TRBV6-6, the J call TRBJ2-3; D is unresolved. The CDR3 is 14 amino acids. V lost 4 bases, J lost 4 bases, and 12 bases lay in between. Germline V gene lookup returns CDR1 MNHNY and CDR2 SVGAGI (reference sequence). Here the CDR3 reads CASSSPENPDTQYF. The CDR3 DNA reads TGTGCCAGCAGTTCCCCCGAAAATCCAGATACGCAGTATTTT.

The DNA for the CDR3 is TGTGCCAGCAGATCGGGGGGGCGGGCATATGAGCAGTTCTTC. Residues: CASRSGGRAYEQFF. The chain joins TRBV28 to TRBJ2-1; 8 bases are a match to TRBD2. This CDR3 comprises 14 residues. V trimming: 6 bases; J trimming: 8 bases; junction bases outside the gene matches: 9. Germline-derived CDR1 and CDR2 are MDHEN and SYDVKM.

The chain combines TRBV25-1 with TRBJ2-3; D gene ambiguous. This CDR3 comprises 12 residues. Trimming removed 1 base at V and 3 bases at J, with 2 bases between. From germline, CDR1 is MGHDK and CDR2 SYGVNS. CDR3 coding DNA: TGTGCCAGCAGTGAATGGACAGATACGCAGTATTTT. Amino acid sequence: CASSEWTDTQYF.

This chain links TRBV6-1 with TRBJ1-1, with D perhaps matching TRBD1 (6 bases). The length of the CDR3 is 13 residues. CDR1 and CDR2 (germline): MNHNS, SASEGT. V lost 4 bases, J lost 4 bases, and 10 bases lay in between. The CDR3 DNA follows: TGTGCCAGCAGTGTAAAAGGGGGCACTGAAGCTTTCTTT. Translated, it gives CASSVKGGTEAFF.

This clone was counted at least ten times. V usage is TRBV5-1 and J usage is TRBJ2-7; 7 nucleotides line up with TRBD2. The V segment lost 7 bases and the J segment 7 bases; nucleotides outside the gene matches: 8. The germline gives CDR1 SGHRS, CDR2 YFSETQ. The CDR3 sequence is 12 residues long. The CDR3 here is CASGKVGGEQYF. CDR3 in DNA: TGCGCCAGCGGTAAAGTCGGGGGGGAGCAGTACTTC.

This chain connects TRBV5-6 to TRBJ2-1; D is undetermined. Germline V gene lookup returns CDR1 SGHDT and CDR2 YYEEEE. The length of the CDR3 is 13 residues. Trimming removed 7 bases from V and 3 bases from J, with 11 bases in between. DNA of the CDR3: TGTGCCAGCTCGGGCACCAACTACAATGAGCAGTTCTTC. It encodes CASSGTNYNEQFF.

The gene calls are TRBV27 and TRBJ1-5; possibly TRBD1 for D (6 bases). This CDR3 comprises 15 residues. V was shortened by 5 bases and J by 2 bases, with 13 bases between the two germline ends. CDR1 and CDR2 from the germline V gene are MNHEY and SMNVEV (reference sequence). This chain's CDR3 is CASSEQGVGNQPQHF. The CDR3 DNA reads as TGTGCCAGCAGTGAACAGGGTGTAGGCAATCAGCCCCAGCATTTT.

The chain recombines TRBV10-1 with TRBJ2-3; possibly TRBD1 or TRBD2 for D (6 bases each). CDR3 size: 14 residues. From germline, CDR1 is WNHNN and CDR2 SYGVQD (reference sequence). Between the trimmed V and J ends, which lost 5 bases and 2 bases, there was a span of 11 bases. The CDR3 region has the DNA TGCGCCAGCAGTCGGGGGCCCCCCACAGATACGCAGTATTTT. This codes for CASSRGPPTDTQYF.

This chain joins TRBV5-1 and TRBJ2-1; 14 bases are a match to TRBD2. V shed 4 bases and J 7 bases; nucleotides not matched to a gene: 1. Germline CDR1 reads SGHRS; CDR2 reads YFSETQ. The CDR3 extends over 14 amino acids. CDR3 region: CASSGLAGGNEQFF. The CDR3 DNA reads TGCGCCAGCAGCGGACTAGCGGGGGGTAATGAGCAGTTCTTC.

CDR3 nucleotide sequence: TGTGCTAGTGGTGATGAGAACACCATATATTTT. It encodes CASGDENTIYF. The chain links TRBV12-5 to TRBJ1-3; no definite D call. Between the trimmed V and J ends, which lost 5 bases and 7 bases, there was a span of 6 bases. The CDR3 runs to 11 residues. Per the germline V gene, CDR1 is LGHNT and CDR2 is FRNRAP.

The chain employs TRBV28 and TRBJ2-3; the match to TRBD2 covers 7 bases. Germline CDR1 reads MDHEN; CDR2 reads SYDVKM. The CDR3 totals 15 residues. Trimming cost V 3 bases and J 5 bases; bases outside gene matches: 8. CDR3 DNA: TGTGCCAGCAGTTTGATGGCGGGAGTTAAAGATACGCAGTATTTT. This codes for CASSLMAGVKDTQYF.

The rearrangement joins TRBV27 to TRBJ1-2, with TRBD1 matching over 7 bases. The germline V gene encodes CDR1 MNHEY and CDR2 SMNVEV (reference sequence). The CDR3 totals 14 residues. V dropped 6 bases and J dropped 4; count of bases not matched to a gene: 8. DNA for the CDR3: TGTGCCAGCAGCTGGGGGGCAGGGGGCTATGGCTACACCTTC. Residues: CASSWGAGGYGYTF.

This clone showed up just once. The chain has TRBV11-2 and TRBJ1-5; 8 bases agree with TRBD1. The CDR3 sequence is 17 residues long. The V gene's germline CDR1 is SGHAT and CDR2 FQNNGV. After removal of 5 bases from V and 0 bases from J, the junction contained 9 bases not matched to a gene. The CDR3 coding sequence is TGTGCCAGCAGCCCTGGGACAGGTAGTTATAGCAATCAGCCCCAGCATTTT. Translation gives CASSPGTGSYSNQPQHF.

CDR3 region: CASSLLAGESSYEQYF. CDR3 nucleotides: TGTGCCAGCAGTTTACTAGCGGGAGAGAGCTCCTACGAGCAGTACTTC. The chain uses TRBV27 and TRBJ2-7; 10 bases agree with TRBD2. Germline-derived CDR1 and CDR2 are MNHEY and SMNVEV (reference sequence). CDR3 length: 16 residues. V dropped 2 bases and J dropped 0; count of bases not matched to a gene: 4.

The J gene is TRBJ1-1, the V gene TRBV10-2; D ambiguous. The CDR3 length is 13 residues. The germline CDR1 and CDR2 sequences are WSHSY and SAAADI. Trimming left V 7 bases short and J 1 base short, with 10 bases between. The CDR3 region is CASNGNQNTEAFF. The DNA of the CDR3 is TGCGCCAGCAATGGGAACCAGAACACTGAAGCTTTCTTT.

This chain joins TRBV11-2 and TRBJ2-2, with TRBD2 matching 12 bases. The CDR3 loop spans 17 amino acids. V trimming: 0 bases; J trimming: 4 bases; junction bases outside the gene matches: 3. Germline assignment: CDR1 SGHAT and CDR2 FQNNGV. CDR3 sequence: CASSLESSGGATGELFF. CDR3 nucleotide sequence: TGTGCCAGCAGCTTAGAATCTAGCGGGGGGGCCACCGGGGAGCTGTTTTTT.